Each of the 25 T cell receptor beta chains below was sequenced from the same sample in a study of cytomegalovirus exposure and HLA in healthy donors. Primers included in the PCR were 60 Vbeta and 13 Jbeta primers. Some clones are missing from TCRdb's copy, which holds only in-frame ones; the method was immunoSEQ multiplex PCR. The table has roughly 180,000 clones, approximately 84% seen once. Sequenced material: PBMCs. Every receptor here comes from a female donor in good health and CMV-seronegative.

This chain joins TRBV5-1 and TRBJ1-5; TRBD1 might be the D (5 bases). Trimming took 1 base from V and 3 from J, leaving 20 bases between them. Germline V gives CDR1 SGHRS, CDR2 YFSETQ. The CDR3 is made up of 18 amino acids. The CDR3 region is CASSLPYMRGLFNQPQHF. The DNA of the CDR3 is TGCGCCAGCAGCTTGCCTTATATGCGGGGCCTCTTCAATCAGCCCCAGCATTTT.

The rearrangement links TRBV19 to TRBJ2-1, with TRBD2 identical over 11 bases. Germline V gene sequence: CDR1 LNHDA, CDR2 SQIVND (reference sequence). V lost 4 bases to trimming and J lost 4 bases; unmatched junction nucleotides: 9. This CDR3 has 17 residues. The CDR3 sequence is CASSTGTTSGGYNEQFF. The CDR3 nucleotides are TGTGCCAGTAGTACAGGAACCACTAGCGGGGGTTACAATGAGCAGTTCTTC.

V is TRBV6-1 and J is TRBJ2-7; maybe TRBD2 (5 bases). Trimming removed 2 bases at V and 3 bases at J, with 23 bases between. This CDR3 has 18 amino acids. CDR1 is MNHNS and CDR2 is SASEGT in the germline V gene. The CDR3: CASSESGGLLFGYYEQYF. CDR3 sequence (DNA): TGTGCCAGCAGTGAATCCGGAGGTTTGTTATTTGGGTACTACGAGCAGTACTTC.

The gene calls are TRBV6-1 and TRBJ2-7; 7 bases line up with TRBD1. The CDR3 has 15 amino acids. V dropped 5 bases and J dropped 2; count of bases not matched to a gene: 9. Germline assignment: CDR1 MNHNS and CDR2 SASEGT. In DNA, the CDR3 is TGTGCCAGCAGTCAACAGGGGACCGGGACCTACGAGCAGTACTTC. This codes for CASSQQGTGTYEQYF.

The chain joins TRBV7-8 to TRBJ2-3; 11 nucleotides match TRBD2. CDR3 length: 17 amino acids. V dropped 1 base and J dropped 5; count of bases not matched to a gene: 8. Per the germline V gene, CDR1 is SGHVS and CDR2 is FQNEAQ. CDR3 sequence (DNA): TGTGCCAGCAGCTTAGTTGCTAGCGGGAGGACCATAGATACGCAGTATTTT. Protein: CASSLVASGRTIDTQYF.

The V call is TRBV5-1, the J call TRBJ1-6, with D perhaps TRBD1 (5 bases). The CDR3 sequence is 15 residues long. Germline V lookup: CDR1 SGHRS, CDR2 YFSETQ. Trimming shortened V by 0 bases and J by 8 bases, and 12 bases separated the two germline ends. The CDR3 here is CASSLERRGDSPLHF. Written as DNA, the CDR3 is TGCGCCAGCAGCTTGGAGCGGAGGGGTGATTCACCCCTCCACTTT.

This clone came up a few times. The gene calls are TRBV9 and TRBJ1-1; D is unresolved. Trimming removed 3 bases from V and 10 bases from J, with 16 bases in between. Germline-derived CDR1 and CDR2 are SGDLS and YYNGEE. This CDR3 is built from 13 residues. The CDR3 DNA reads as TGTGCCAGCAGCGCGGTGCGACAATTAGGAGCTTTCTTT. This gives the protein CASSAVRQLGAFF.

The chain is built from TRBV7-2 and TRBJ2-7, with 8 bases that match TRBD1. The CDR3 spans 15 residues. Germline CDR1 and CDR2: SGHTA and FQGNSA. V lost 1 base, J lost 2 bases, and 4 bases stayed unmatched. The CDR3 loop reads CASSLGGTGPYEQYF. Here the CDR3 DNA reads TGTGCCAGCAGCTTAGGAGGGACAGGCCCCTACGAGCAGTACTTC.

A single count supports this clone. The chain is built from TRBV6-1 and TRBJ2-1, with D perhaps TRBD2 (5 bases). The germline CDR1 and CDR2 sequences are MNHNS and SASEGT. Trimming shortened V by 3 bases and J by 8 bases, and 17 bases separated the two germline ends. The CDR3 is 15 residues long. Here the CDR3 reads CASSEGVVVSDEQFF. DNA for the CDR3: TGTGCCAGCAGTGAGGGAGTGGTTGTTAGCGATGAGCAGTTCTTC.

This sequence joins TRBV14 and TRBJ2-3; TRBD2 agrees at 9 bases. The V gene end was trimmed by 1 base and the J gene end by 4 bases; junction bases not matched to a gene: 6. This CDR3 spans 16 amino acids. Germline V gene data show CDR1 as SGHDN and CDR2 as FVKESK. The CDR3 DNA reads as TGTGCCAGCAGCCAAGGGGTTAGCGGGAGAGCAGATACGCAGTATTTT. Translating gives CASSQGVSGRADTQYF.

This chain uses TRBV9 with TRBJ1-2, with 7 bases aligning to TRBD1. V dropped 4 bases and J dropped 2; count of bases not matched to a gene: 17. Germline assignment: CDR1 SGDLS and CDR2 YYNGEE. The CDR3 consists of 18 residues. CDR3 nucleotide sequence: TGTGCCAGCAGCCCAACCTCGTTAGGGACAGTTTTCAACTATGGCTACACCTTC. Encoded protein: CASSPTSLGTVFNYGYTF.

V is TRBV4-3 and J is TRBJ2-3, with 9 positions matching TRBD1. The V and J ends lost 0 bases and 4 bases, in that order; junction bases with no gene match: 8. The germline V gene encodes CDR1 LGHNA and CDR2 YSLEER. The length of the CDR3 is 17 residues. As DNA, the CDR3 is TGCGCCAGCAGCCAAGATCTGGGACAGGGTGTTCCAGATACGCAGTATTTT. Translation: CASSQDLGQGVPDTQYF.

J is TRBJ2-1 and V is TRBV2; D perhaps matches TRBD1 (6 bases). There are 14 residues in the CDR3. Germline V gene lookup returns CDR1 SNHLY and CDR2 FYNNEI. Trimming took 5 bases from V and 3 from J, leaving 11 bases between them. The CDR3 protein is CASSSGTNYNEQFF. In DNA form, the CDR3 reads TGTGCCAGCAGTTCCGGGACAAACTACAATGAGCAGTTCTTC.

The rearrangement uses TRBV4-1 and TRBJ1-2; the match to TRBD1 covers 7 bases. Per the germline V gene, CDR1 is MGHRA and CDR2 is YSYEKL. V gave up 5 bases and J gave up 8 bases; unmatched junction bases: 5. This CDR3 is built from 12 residues. The CDR3 DNA sequence: TGCGCCAGCAGCAGCCCAGGGGGGGGCTACACCTTC. Protein: CASSSPGGGYTF.

This clone was detected once. The chain combines TRBV6-5 with TRBJ1-1; 9 bases match TRBD1. This CDR3 is built from 13 residues. Germline V gene data show CDR1 as MNHEY and CDR2 as SVGAGI. After removal of 5 bases from V and 10 bases from J, the junction contained 8 bases not matched to a gene. The CDR3 loop reads CASSKRDREVAFF. DNA for the CDR3: TGTGCCAGCAGTAAACGGGACAGGGAAGTAGCTTTCTTT.

The chain recombines TRBV25-1 with TRBJ2-1; TRBD1 might be the D (6 bases). V lost 7 bases and J 4 bases, leaving 11 bases between the germline ends. CDR3 length equals 13 residues. CDR1 MGHDK and CDR2 SYGVNS come from the germline V gene. As DNA, the CDR3 is TGTGCCAGCAAAGGCAGGGGATACAATGAGCAGTTCTTC. It yields the protein CASKGRGYNEQFF.

J is TRBJ2-1 and V is TRBV25-1, with 12 bases fitting TRBD2. Germline V gene sequence: CDR1 MGHDK, CDR2 SYGVNS. The CDR3 contains 18 residues. V shed 6 bases and J 8 bases; nucleotides not matched to a gene: 17. DNA of the CDR3: TGTGCCAGCAGGGGGACTAGCGGGTCTCCCCATCCCATCGATGAGCAGTTCTTC. Protein sequence: CASRGTSGSPHPIDEQFF.

The V call is TRBV2, the J call TRBJ2-5, with TRBD2 matching 8 bases. Germline loops: CDR1 SNHLY, CDR2 FYNNEI. V shed 5 bases and J 4 bases; nucleotides not matched to a gene: 6. The CDR3 covers 14 residues. CDR3 DNA sequence: TGTGCCAGCAGTTCCTGGACTAGCAGAGAGACCCAGTACTTC. This encodes CASSSWTSRETQYF.

The chain recombines TRBV28 with TRBJ1-2, with 8 bases identical to TRBD1. V was pared by 6 bases and J by 7 bases, with 10 bases of the junction left unmatched. CDR3 length equals 14 residues. Germline lookup yields CDR1 MDHEN and CDR2 SYDVKM. Here the CDR3 DNA reads TGTGCCAGCAGGGGACAGGTGCGAATAGGTGGCTACACCTTC. Its translation: CASRGQVRIGGYTF.

The V call is TRBV28, the J call TRBJ2-7, with 8 bases matching TRBD1. V was pared by 7 bases and J by 2 bases, with 13 bases of the junction left unmatched. The germline V gene encodes CDR1 MDHEN and CDR2 SYDVKM. There are 16 residues in the CDR3. CDR3 DNA: TGTGCCAGCAATACGAAGTTGGGGGACAGGCCCTACGAGCAGTACTTC. Protein sequence: CASNTKLGDRPYEQYF. The variable domain in full, completed from reference TRBV28 and TRBJ2-7, reads DVKVTQSSRYLVKRTGEKVFLECVQDMDHENMFWYRQDPGLGLRLIYFSYDVKMKEKGDIPEGYSVSREKKERFSLILESASTNQTSMYLCASNTKLGDRPYEQYFGPGTRLTVT.

V gene TRBV11-2 combines with J gene TRBJ2-7, with D possibly matching TRBD1 (7 bases). The CDR3 contains 19 residues. Germline CDR1 reads SGHAT; CDR2 reads FQNNGV. Trimming shortened V by 3 bases and J by 2 bases, and 26 bases separated the two germline ends. DNA of the CDR3: TGTGCCAGCAGCTTTTTAGGGGGAAGTAAGACAGGGAGGCCCTACGAGCAGTACTTC. Translating gives CASSFLGGSKTGRPYEQYF.

The chain uses TRBV7-2 and TRBJ1-2; D may be TRBD1 (6 bases). The CDR3 is 13 amino acids. Trimming left V 1 base short and J 6 bases short, with 9 bases between. CDR1 and CDR2 from the germline V gene are SGHTA and FQGNSA. The CDR3 DNA reads TGTGCCAGCAGCTTAGGAGGGGGGGATGGCTACACCTTC. This gives the protein CASSLGGGDGYTF.

The V call is TRBV5-6, the J call TRBJ1-2; possibly TRBD1 for D (5 bases). The CDR3 is 15 amino acids. The germline V gene encodes CDR1 SGHDT and CDR2 YYEEEE. Trimming shortened V by 5 bases and J by 2 bases, and 16 bases separated the two germline ends. The CDR3 here is CASSRDYTRNYGYTF. CDR3 DNA: TGTGCCAGCAGTCGGGACTACACTAGAAACTATGGCTACACCTTC.

The chain employs TRBV7-2 and TRBJ2-3, with TRBD2 matching over 11 bases. The CDR3 loop spans 14 amino acids. CDR1 is SGHTA, CDR2 FQGNSA, per germline. The J segment lost 8 bases and the V segment lost 11 bases, leaving 12 bases of the junction unmatched. CDR3 loop: CAGSTSGGDVTQYF. CDR3 nucleotides: TGTGCCGGTTCTACTAGCGGGGGTGATGTTACGCAGTATTTT.

The genes are TRBV30 and TRBJ2-4; TRBD2 agrees at 8 bases. The CDR3 consists of 14 residues. CDR1 is GTSNPN, CDR2 SVGIG, per germline (reference sequence). This CDR3 reads CACREGTTADIQYF. The CDR3 DNA reads as TGTGCTTGTCGGGAGGGGACCACCGCGGACATTCAGTACTTC. Together with reference TRBV30 and TRBJ2-4, the CDR3 gives the full variable domain: SQTIHQWPATLVQPVGSPLSLECTVEGTSNPNLYWYRQAAGRGLQLLFYSVGIGQISSEVPQNLSASRPQDRQFILSSKKLLLSDSGFYLCACREGTTADIQYFGAGTRLSVL.